Listed below are T cell receptor beta chains from one sample, sequenced in a study of cytomegalovirus exposure and HLA in healthy donors. The table came from immunoSEQ multiplex PCR; TCRdb's copy has only in-frame clones and leaves some out. The repertoire has approximately 150,000 clones, roughly 84% of them found once; the top ten carry more than 2%. Material: PBMCs. Source of these receptors: a boy between 2 and 10 years old in good health and CMV-seronegative. CDR3s include the opening cysteine and the closing phenylalanine or tryptophan.

CDR3aa	v_gene	j_gene
CASSLGTSGNEQFF	TRBV5-1	TRBJ2-1
CASSFGTSRNTGELFF	TRBV7-3	TRBJ2-2
CASSPRTISYEQYF	TRBV7-9	-
CASSYGGYRGLETQYF	TRBV6-6	TRBJ2-5
CASSLRSGRPMDEQFF	TRBV27	TRBJ2-1
CASSHIWGKTGELFF	TRBV4-1	TRBJ2-2
CASSGTWTGLDEQYF	TRBV5-1	TRBJ2-7
CATLKGNGYTF	TRBV19	TRBJ1-2
CSVRDSYEQYF	TRBV20-1	TRBJ2-7
CASSSTDGVAFF	TRBV13	TRBJ2-1
CASSASTRTDTQYF	TRBV25-1	TRBJ2-3
CASSNRKGDEKLFF	TRBV28	TRBJ1-4
CSARTYEQYF	TRBV20-1	TRBJ2-7
CASSQGANYEQYF	TRBV18	TRBJ2-7
CASSSGQGNTEAFF	TRBV5-1	TRBJ1-1
CASSKTSGQTGELFF	TRBV6-4	TRBJ2-2
CASSSYPRETQYF	TRBV7-3	TRBJ2-5
CASSLGLTGNQPQHF	TRBV13	TRBJ1-5
CASSSDRESNQPQHF	TRBV5-4	TRBJ1-5
CASSQDKNRPISGANVLTF	TRBV4-3	TRBJ2-6
CASSQDRLPREQYF	TRBV4-2	TRBJ2-7
CASSDTDGANVLTF	TRBV6-1	TRBJ2-6
CASSMWSPKREGNTGELFF	TRBV19	TRBJ2-2
CASSNRGRGAERSQPQHF	TRBV21-1	TRBJ1-5
CASSFMTGGEKETQYF	TRBV7-9	TRBJ2-5
CATSRGPDLEATQHF	TRBV15	TRBJ1-5
CASSTPSTSANTGELFF	TRBV9	TRBJ2-2
CASSIFDSPWRYQPQHF	TRBV19	TRBJ1-5
CASSLVSGVTEAFF	TRBV11-2	TRBJ1-1
CASSPRGLLPVPQHF	TRBV11-3	TRBJ1-5
CASSSNRGRLGERRGNEQFF	TRBV7-3	TRBJ2-1
CASRRVGSQPQHF	TRBV27	TRBJ1-5
CASRLSLRTEAFF	TRBV27	TRBJ1-1
CASSDQGMVTGELFF	TRBV6-1	TRBJ2-2
CASSLLGQGPSGYTF	TRBV27	TRBJ1-2
CASSLGDRYGYTF	TRBV5-1	TRBJ1-2
CASRGERGPAYNEQFF	TRBV5-1	TRBJ2-1
CASSEAPHGGGGYEQYF	TRBV6-1	TRBJ2-7
CASSFRAGVEGYTF	TRBV27	TRBJ1-2
CASSLLGTRYNEQFF	TRBV4-1	TRBJ2-1
CASSPPEGSNEKLFF	TRBV18	TRBJ1-4
CASSPIAPDRVAGNTIYF	TRBV4-1	TRBJ1-3
CASSFRASGFASYEQYF	TRBV27	TRBJ2-7